These T cell receptor beta chains were read from a single sample in a study of blood T cell repertoires in COVID-19. Data came from immunoSEQ multiplex PCR; TCRdb stores just in-frame clones and leaves some out. The sample shows 60,000 to 85,000 clones, around 90% of them seen only once. The sample consisted of peripheral blood. The receptors were sampled from a man in his forties with COVID-19, enrolled during active disease. Both conserved end residues are part of each CDR3. Each record gives: clone size, J gene, V gene, D gene, CDR3 DNA, CDR3 protein. The D gene is left open where the match is weak. Size is omitted from some rows. Given values are once, few, many or a class for expanded clones.

clone_size: -; j_call: TRBJ2-5; v_call: TRBV15; d_call: TRBD1; cdr3_nt: TGTGCCACCAGCGTAGGACAGGGGGTTTTCCAGACCCAGTACTTC; cdr3_aa: CATSVGQGVFQTQYF
clone_size: -; j_call: TRBJ2-1; v_call: TRBV5-8; d_call: -; cdr3_nt: TGTGCCAGCAGCCTTGGGACATACAGATACAATGAGCAGTTCTTC; cdr3_aa: CASSLGTYRYNEQFF
clone_size: -; j_call: TRBJ1-6; v_call: TRBV3-1/TRBV3-2; d_call: -; cdr3_nt: TGTGCCAGCAGCCAACGGGGAGGGAATTCACCCCTCCACTTT; cdr3_aa: CASSQRGGNSPLHF
clone_size: -; j_call: TRBJ2-3; v_call: TRBV6-5; d_call: -; cdr3_nt: TGTGCCAGCAGCTCCACATTGGTAGATACGCAGTATTTT; cdr3_aa: CASSSTLVDTQYF
clone_size: -; j_call: TRBJ1-2; v_call: TRBV2; d_call: -; cdr3_nt: TGTGCCAGCAGTGAACAAGGGGAAGGCTACACCTTC; cdr3_aa: CASSEQGEGYTF
clone_size: once; j_call: TRBJ1-2; v_call: TRBV13; d_call: TRBD1; cdr3_nt: TGTGCCAGCGGTAGGGGACAGGGTGACTATGGCTACACCTTC; cdr3_aa: CASGRGQGDYGYTF
clone_size: -; j_call: TRBJ1-4; v_call: TRBV10-3; d_call: TRBD1; cdr3_nt: TGTGCCATCAGGCAGACAGGGGAGGGTGAAAAACTGTTTTTT; cdr3_aa: CAIRQTGEGEKLFF
clone_size: -; j_call: TRBJ1-2; v_call: TRBV19; d_call: -; cdr3_nt: TGTGCCAGTAGTCGCCCGACTGATGCTATGCGGGGCTACACCTTC; cdr3_aa: CASSRPTDAMRGYTF
clone_size: -; j_call: TRBJ1-3; v_call: TRBV7-9; d_call: -; cdr3_nt: TGTGCCAGCAGCTTGACTCCCGACCTATATGGAAACACCATATATTTT; cdr3_aa: CASSLTPDLYGNTIYF
clone_size: -; j_call: TRBJ2-2; v_call: TRBV7-9; d_call: TRBD1; cdr3_nt: TGTGCCAGCAGCTTATATGTGACAGGGATAACACCAAACACCGGGGAGCTGTTTTTT; cdr3_aa: CASSLYVTGITPNTGELFF
clone_size: -; j_call: TRBJ2-3; v_call: TRBV4-2; d_call: -; cdr3_nt: TGTGCCAGCAGCCAAGTCTCAGATACGCAGTATTTT; cdr3_aa: CASSQVSDTQYF
clone_size: -; j_call: TRBJ1-1; v_call: TRBV18; d_call: TRBD1; cdr3_nt: TGTGCCAGCTCCCCCGACAGGGATGGTACTGAAGCTTTCTTT; cdr3_aa: CASSPDRDGTEAFF
clone_size: -; j_call: TRBJ2-1; v_call: TRBV19; d_call: TRBD2; cdr3_nt: TGTGCCAGTAGCCCCATTAGCGGGGGTGGGAATGAGCAGTTCTTC; cdr3_aa: CASSPISGGGNEQFF
clone_size: few; j_call: TRBJ1-6; v_call: TRBV6-5; d_call: -; cdr3_nt: TGTGCCAGCAGGGAGGGGACCCAATTTCTACCCCTCCACTTT; cdr3_aa: CASREGTQFLPLHF
clone_size: -; j_call: TRBJ1-2; v_call: TRBV28; d_call: -; cdr3_nt: TGTGCCAGCAGTTTGTCGGGCTATGGCTACACCTTC; cdr3_aa: CASSLSGYGYTF
clone_size: -; j_call: TRBJ1-3; v_call: TRBV2; d_call: TRBD1; cdr3_nt: TGTGCCAGCAGTCTCGACAGGGGGGCTGGAAACACCATATATTTT; cdr3_aa: CASSLDRGAGNTIYF
clone_size: -; j_call: TRBJ2-1; v_call: TRBV5-1; d_call: TRBD2; cdr3_nt: TGCGCCAGCAGTCCCACTGGCGGGGGGGCCAGGGAGCAGTTCTTC; cdr3_aa: CASSPTGGGAREQFF
clone_size: -; j_call: TRBJ1-6; v_call: TRBV30; d_call: -; cdr3_nt: TGTGCCTTCCGGGGGGCGTATAATTCACCCCTCCACTTT; cdr3_aa: CAFRGAYNSPLHF
clone_size: -; j_call: TRBJ2-2; v_call: TRBV5-4; d_call: -; cdr3_nt: TGTGCCAGCAGCTTGTGGGCAGCGGCCGGGGAGCTGTTTTTT; cdr3_aa: CASSLWAAAGELFF
clone_size: -; j_call: TRBJ1-5; v_call: TRBV20-1; d_call: -; cdr3_nt: TGCAGTGCTAGTCTGGGGCCGGGCAATCAGCCCCAGCATTTT; cdr3_aa: CSASLGPGNQPQHF
clone_size: once; j_call: TRBJ1-3; v_call: TRBV13; d_call: -; cdr3_nt: TGTGCCAGCAGCAACACAGGGACCGATATAAACACCATATATTTT; cdr3_aa: CASSNTGTDINTIYF
clone_size: -; j_call: TRBJ2-3; v_call: TRBV7-8; d_call: TRBD2; cdr3_nt: TGTGCCAGCAGCGACACGACTAGCGGGGGGTTCACAGATACGCAGTATTTT; cdr3_aa: CASSDTTSGGFTDTQYF
clone_size: -; j_call: TRBJ2-5; v_call: TRBV3-1/TRBV3-2; d_call: -; cdr3_nt: TGTGCCAGCAGCCAAGATATAGCGGTCCGAGAGACCCAGTACTTC; cdr3_aa: CASSQDIAVRETQYF
clone_size: -; j_call: TRBJ2-3; v_call: TRBV11-2; d_call: -; cdr3_nt: TGTGCCAGCAGCTTTAACCAGATATATACGCAGTATTTT; cdr3_aa: CASSFNQIYTQYF
clone_size: once; j_call: TRBJ2-3; v_call: TRBV28; d_call: -; cdr3_nt: TGTGCCAGCAGTTCCCCCGGGAGTACGCAGTATTTT; cdr3_aa: CASSSPGSTQYF
clone_size: -; j_call: TRBJ1-2; v_call: TRBV9; d_call: -; cdr3_nt: TGTGCCAGCAGCGTAGCTCCCGACAGGCGGTATGGCTACACCTTC; cdr3_aa: CASSVAPDRRYGYTF
clone_size: -; j_call: TRBJ2-7; v_call: TRBV11-3; d_call: TRBD1; cdr3_nt: TGTGCCAGCAGCCAACGACAGGGTAGCGAGCAGTACTTC; cdr3_aa: CASSQRQGSEQYF
clone_size: -; j_call: TRBJ1-2; v_call: TRBV3-1/TRBV3-2; d_call: -; cdr3_nt: TGTGCCAGCAGCCAAGACTGGGGCCATGGCTACACCTTC; cdr3_aa: CASSQDWGHGYTF
clone_size: -; j_call: TRBJ2-1; v_call: TRBV3-1/TRBV3-2; d_call: -; cdr3_nt: TGTGCCAGCAGCCAAGGGTCCAGGGGTGGGTACAATGAGCAGTTCTTC; cdr3_aa: CASSQGSRGGYNEQFF
clone_size: -; j_call: TRBJ1-2; v_call: TRBV28; d_call: -; cdr3_nt: TGTGCCAGCAGTTTAGGTGGTGTGACTTCTGGCTACACCTTC; cdr3_aa: CASSLGGVTSGYTF
clone_size: -; j_call: TRBJ2-3; v_call: TRBV5-5; d_call: -; cdr3_nt: TGTGCCAGCAGCTTGGCCGCGGATCCTAGCACAGATACGCAGTATTTT; cdr3_aa: CASSLAADPSTDTQYF
clone_size: -; j_call: TRBJ2-5; v_call: TRBV29-1; d_call: TRBD2; cdr3_nt: TGCAGCGTTGAAATAGCGGGGGGTGTAGGAGAGACCCAGTACTTC; cdr3_aa: CSVEIAGGVGETQYF
clone_size: -; j_call: TRBJ1-1; v_call: TRBV30; d_call: TRBD1; cdr3_nt: TGTGCCTGGAGTGCCGGGACAGGGGCGACTGAAGCTTTCTTT; cdr3_aa: CAWSAGTGATEAFF